This TCR beta chain comes out of a study of blood T cell repertoires in COVID-19. CDR1 is LGHDT and CDR2 is YNNKEL in the germline V gene (reference sequence). The germline V and J ends were trimmed by 4 bases and 0 bases, with 7 bases remaining between them. This CDR3 spans 15 amino acids. In terms of age and location, participants ranged from roughly 18 to 90 years and lived in about two dozen US areas. Membership in each cohort depended on participant-reported clinical history. Cohort 3 donors counted as recovered after two negative PCRs, clearance, or resolved symptoms. Data came from immunoSEQ multiplex PCR; TCRdb stores just in-frame clones and leaves some out. The sample records about 480,000 clones, roughly 88% being singletons.

The V and J genes are TRBV3-1 (or the pseudogene TRBV3-2) and TRBJ2-6, with no clear D. This sequence originates from a woman in her 40s who had recovered from COVID-19. Sequencing was carried out using PBMCs or T cells enriched from blood (not recorded which). The CDR3 reads CASSPSFSGANVLTF. The CDR3 region has the DNA TGTGCCAGCAGCCCAAGCTTCTCTGGGGCCAACGTCCTGACTTTC.